This TCR beta chain was identified in a study of blood T cell repertoires in COVID-19. Study-wide context: T cells, B-cell-depleted T cells, or PBMCs supplied cDNA or gDNA.

The table lists this clone with a few counts. This CDR3 spans 15 amino acids. Germline trimming cut 3 bases from V and 4 bases from J; bases unmatched to any gene: 3. Germline-derived CDR1 and CDR2 are LGHNA and YNFKEQ. The authors' processing: Researchers report that nucleated cell counts were estimated from reference gene primer amplification. The protocol was immunoSEQ multiplex PCR, while the TCRdb copy is restricted to in-frame clones and leaves out a portion. That table gives V, J and clone size, and the DNA gave D and trimming. Of around 180,000 clones in the sample, 85% to 90% are singletons; the top ten hold 2% to 2.5%.

The origin of this receptor is a woman aged 40-49 years with acute COVID-19. This chain uses TRBV4-2 with TRBJ2-2; 9 nucleotides align to TRBD2. The specimen sequenced was PBMCs or T cells enriched from blood (not recorded which). The CDR3 here is CASSQGSGGTGELFF. CDR3 bases: TGTGCCAGCAGCCAGGGTAGCGGGGGCACCGGGGAGCTGTTTTTT.